This TCR beta chain comes out of a study of blood T cell repertoires in COVID-19. Across the whole study: From the United States, Italy and Spain came samples of acute and convalescent COVID-19. In each case, the material was cDNA or gDNA derived from T cells, B-cell-depleted T cells, or PBMCs.

J lost 0 bases, V lost 8 bases, and 1 base had no gene match. Germline V CDR1 and CDR2: WNHNN, SYGVQD (reference sequence). CDR3 length: 14 residues. Cohort assignment relied on participant-reported clinical history. Only in-frame clones appear in the TCRdb table, and some are missing; sequencing was by immunoSEQ multiplex PCR. Among 270,000 or so clones listed, approximately 88% were seen once. The chain links TRBV10-1 to TRBJ2-2; TRBD1 matches at 9 bases. The specimen sequenced was PBMCs or T cells enriched from blood (not recorded which). This clonotype was obtained from a woman in her forties with acute COVID-19. CDR3 protein: CASGTGPNTGELFF. CDR3 sequence (DNA): TGCGCCAGCGGGACAGGGCCGAACACCGGGGAGCTGTTTTTT.